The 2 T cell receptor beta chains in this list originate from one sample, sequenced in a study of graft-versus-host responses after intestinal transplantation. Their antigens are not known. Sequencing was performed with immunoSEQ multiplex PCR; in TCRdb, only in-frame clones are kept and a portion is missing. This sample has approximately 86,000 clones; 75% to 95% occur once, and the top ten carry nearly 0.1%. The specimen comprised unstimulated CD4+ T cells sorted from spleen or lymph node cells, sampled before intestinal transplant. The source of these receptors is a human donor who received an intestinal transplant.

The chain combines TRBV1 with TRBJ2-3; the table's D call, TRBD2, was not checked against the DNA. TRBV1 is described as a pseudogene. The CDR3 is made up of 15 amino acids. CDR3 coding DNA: TGCACCAGCAGCCCGGGACTAGCGGGGGTAGGTACGCAGTATTTT. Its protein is CTSSPGLAGVGTQYF.

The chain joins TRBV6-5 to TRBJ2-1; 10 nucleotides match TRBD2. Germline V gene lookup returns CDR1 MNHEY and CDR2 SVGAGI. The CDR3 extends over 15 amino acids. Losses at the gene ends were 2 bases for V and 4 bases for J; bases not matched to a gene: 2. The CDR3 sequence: CASSYQLAGYNEQFF. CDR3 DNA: TGTGCCAGCAGTTACCAACTAGCGGGGTACAATGAGCAGTTCTTC.